The 13 T cell receptor beta chains below come from one sample, sequenced in a study of shared clonotypes between healthy human individuals. Sequencing was performed with immunoSEQ multiplex PCR; in TCRdb, only in-frame clones are kept and a portion is missing. The sample shows roughly 1,100,000 clones, about 76% of them seen only once. The sequenced sample was memory CD4+ T cells sorted from blood. Described subset: CD45RA-negative fraction. These TCRs come from a young man in good health.

The chain is built from TRBV18 and TRBJ2-5, with 8 bases aligning to TRBD1. From germline, CDR1 is KGHSH and CDR2 LQKENI. CDR3 length: 15 residues. V shed 6 bases, J shed 3 bases, and the junction held 9 bases outside the gene matches. This chain's CDR3 is CASSRGQGGKETQYF. CDR3 sequence (DNA): TGTGCCAGCTCGCGCGGACAGGGTGGGAAAGAGACCCAGTACTTC.

CDR3 region: CASSFVSPGTSGYNEQFF. The DNA of the CDR3 is TGTGCCAGCAGCTTTGTCTCTCCGGGGACTAGCGGATACAATGAGCAGTTCTTC. The gene calls are TRBV13 and TRBJ2-1; 11 bases match TRBD2. CDR1 and CDR2 (germline): PRHDT, FYEKMQ (reference sequence). This CDR3 has 18 amino acids. Unmatched junction bases numbered 11, after V lost 3 bases and J lost 4 bases.

V usage is TRBV11-2 and J usage is TRBJ1-5, with D possibly being TRBD1 (5 bases). The CDR3 consists of 13 residues. CDR1 and CDR2 (germline): SGHAT, FQNNGV. V lost 3 bases and J lost 6, with 9 bases in between. CDR3 protein: CASSFQGRQPQHF. CDR3 bases: TGTGCCAGCAGCTTTCAGGGACGTCAGCCCCAGCATTTT.

V and J are TRBV30 and TRBJ1-2; D gene ambiguous. The CDR3 sequence is 12 residues long. Per germline, CDR1 GTSNPN and CDR2 SVGIG (reference sequence). Trimming cost V 3 bases and J 4 bases, with 9 bases left between them. The CDR3 DNA follows: TGTGCCTGGAGGGTCTTGGGCTATGGCTACACCTTC. Translated, it gives CAWRVLGYGYTF.

This rearrangement joins TRBV10-3 to TRBJ2-1; perhaps TRBD1 as D (5 bases). The CDR3 totals 14 residues. In germline, CDR1 is ENHRY, CDR2 SYGVKD. V was cut by 6 bases and J by 0 bases, with 9 bases left in between. The CDR3 here is CAIRYDSSYNEQFF. For the CDR3, the DNA is TGTGCCATCAGATATGACAGCTCCTACAATGAGCAGTTCTTC.

The rearrangement joins TRBV7-9 to TRBJ2-5; 8 bases align to TRBD1. The CDR3 sequence is 14 residues long. J gave up 11 bases and V 4 bases, and 12 bases lay outside the gene matches. In germline, CDR1 is SEHNR, CDR2 FQNEAQ (reference sequence). This CDR3 reads CASSSGTGSFQQYF. The CDR3 nucleotides are TGTGCCAGCAGCTCCGGGACAGGATCGTTTCAGCAGTACTTC.

This clone showed up just a few times. This sequence joins TRBV10-1 and TRBJ2-7; D is unresolved. The CDR3 spans 12 residues. CDR1 is WNHNN and CDR2 is SYGVQD in the germline V gene (reference sequence). With 2 bases removed from V and 3 bases from J, the gap between germline ends came to 5 bases. As DNA, the CDR3 is TGCGCCAGCAGTGAGGGCCGCTACGAGCAGTACTTC. This gives the protein CASSEGRYEQYF.

Many counts were recorded for this clone. At the DNA level, this CDR3 is encoded by other sequences in the same sample as well. V and J are TRBV7-2 and TRBJ2-7; 7 positions agree with TRBD2. The CDR3 spans 13 residues. Trimming took 6 bases from V and 6 from J; bases not matched to a gene: 8. The germline CDR1 and CDR2 sequences are SGHTA and FQGNSA. This CDR3 is CASSSGTKGEQYF. The CDR3, as DNA: TGTGCCAGCAGTTCCGGGACTAAGGGCGAGCAGTACTTC.

The rearrangement joins TRBV5-4 to TRBJ1-4, with D uncertain. The germline gives CDR1 SGHNT, CDR2 YYREEE (reference sequence). V was trimmed by 4 bases and J by 0 bases, leaving 10 bases between them. This CDR3 has 15 residues. The DNA for the CDR3 is TGTGCCAGCAGCATGACCGGGGCAACTAATGAAAAACTGTTTTTT. Translating it yields CASSMTGATNEKLFF.

J is TRBJ2-7 and V is TRBV11-3, with 8 bases matching TRBD2. V was pared by 4 bases and J by 3 bases, with 5 bases of the junction left unmatched. Germline V gene sequence: CDR1 SGHNT, CDR2 YENEEA. The CDR3 runs 14 residues. The DNA for the CDR3 is TGTGCCAGCAGCTCCTCTCGGGAGGGCTACGAGCAGTACTTC. As protein: CASSSSREGYEQYF.

The chain links TRBV19 to TRBJ2-1; 7 bases are a match to TRBD1. Trimming removed 6 bases from V and 8 bases from J; junction bases left unmatched: 13. Germline V gives CDR1 LNHDA, CDR2 SQIVND (reference sequence). This CDR3 is 15 amino acids long. The CDR3 protein is CASSLRDRGTDEQFF. The DNA of the CDR3 is TGTGCCAGTAGCCTCCGGGACAGAGGGACCGATGAGCAGTTCTTC.

This sequence joins TRBV7-9 and TRBJ2-3; D is unclear. Germline CDR1 is SEHNR and CDR2 is FQNEAQ (reference sequence). V lost 5 bases and J 8 bases, leaving 20 bases between the germline ends. The CDR3 runs to 15 residues. The CDR3: CASSPLGASLGTQYF. The CDR3 region has the DNA TGTGCCAGCAGCCCTTTAGGAGCCTCCCTCGGTACGCAGTATTTT.

CDR3 loop: CASGTSGTTDTQYF. DNA of the CDR3: TGTGCCAGCGGCACTAGCGGGACCACAGATACGCAGTATTTT. This sequence joins TRBV28 and TRBJ2-3, with 10 bases aligning to TRBD2. The ends lost 8 bases at V and 2 bases at J; junction bases unmatched: 4. Germline V CDR1 and CDR2: MDHEN, SYDVKM. CDR3 size: 14 residues.